This section outlines one TCR beta chain sequence together with its context. Antigen unknown. These data are taken from a study of cytotoxic CD8 clonotypes in ibrutinib-treated CLL. Study background: Of a cohort that held roughly eleven relapsed/refractory and some 14 treatment-naive patients, 17 to 18 were IGHV unmutated. Per sample, productive templates averaged approximately 260,000 and productive rearrangements averaged 94,082. Study outcomes and limitations: In comparison with age-matched healthy donors, baseline clonality was higher and tracked circulating CD8+ T-cell counts. Among the clonotypes, public ones were uncommon and contracted or held stable on treatment.

Germline lookup yields CDR1 SNHLY and CDR2 FYNNEI. The V end was cut by 1 base, the J end by 2 bases, with 8 bases between. There are 14 residues in the CDR3. Using immunoSEQ multiplex PCR, the repertoire was profiled, and TCRdb retains in-frame clones only, with some absent. The table shows approximately 320,000 clones, with about 64% occurring only once. Sequencing was performed on PBMCs, taken after 36 months of ibrutinib treatment. V usage is TRBV2 and J usage is TRBJ1-1; D is ambiguous. This receptor was taken from a human donor with chronic lymphocytic leukemia. Here the CDR3 reads CASSEEGANTEAFF. Here the CDR3 DNA reads TGTGCCAGCAGTGAAGAAGGAGCTAACACTGAAGCTTTCTTT.